These 9 T cell receptor beta chains were sequenced from one sample in a study of long-term antiretroviral therapy in people with HIV. This was the immunoSEQ v3.0 assay at survey level. Only in-frame clones appear in the TCRdb table, and some are missing; sequencing was by immunoSEQ multiplex PCR. The table lists about 20,000 clones, around 75% of them singletons. The source was unsorted PBMCs, collected 0.5 years before starting antiretroviral therapy. The receptors were gathered from a young man with HIV.

The rearrangement uses TRBV10-3 and TRBJ2-7, with TRBD1 as a possible D gene (5 bases). V lost 5 bases, J lost 3 bases, and 5 bases lay in between. The V gene's germline CDR1 is ENHRY and CDR2 SYGVKD. This CDR3 is 11 amino acids long. As DNA, the CDR3 is TGTGCCATCAGTCAGGGCTACGAGCAGTACTTC. Protein: CAISQGYEQYF.

CDR3 bases: TGTGCCAGCAGCCCACCGGGACTCGCCCCACGGGACGAGCAGTACTTC. Its translation: CASSPPGLAPRDEQYF. The rearrangement links TRBV7-9 to TRBJ2-7; the D gene is possibly TRBD2 (6 bases). The ends were cut back, 5 bases at V and 5 bases at J, with 22 bases in the middle. Germline V lookup: CDR1 SEHNR, CDR2 FQNEAQ (reference sequence). The CDR3 extends over 16 amino acids.

The V gene is TRBV7-2, the J gene TRBJ1-1; TRBD1 agrees at 8 bases. Germline CDR1 is SGHTA and CDR2 is FQGNSA. CDR3 length: 16 residues. The V gene end was trimmed by 8 bases and the J gene end by 0 bases; junction bases not matched to a gene: 11. The CDR3 coding sequence is TGTGCCAGCCTCCAGACAGGGGCGAGCATGAACACTGAAGCTTTCTTT. This sequence encodes CASLQTGASMNTEAFF.

This clone occurred a few times. The chain links TRBV6-1 to TRBJ1-2; D is possibly TRBD1 (5 bases). The CDR3 is made up of 14 amino acids. Trimming pared 4 bases from V and 5 bases from J, leaving 14 bases between. The V gene's germline CDR1 is MNHNS and CDR2 SASEGT. CDR3 bases: TGTGCCAGCAGTGTCCCCACAGGAATTTATGGCTACACCTTC. Amino acid sequence: CASSVPTGIYGYTF.

The J gene is TRBJ1-2, the V gene TRBV15; D not certain. Trimming left V 5 bases short and J 3 bases short, with 13 bases between. Germline V CDR1 and CDR2: LNHNV, YYDKDF (reference sequence). This CDR3 is 14 amino acids long. The CDR3 loop reads CATSQLYGDYGYTF. The CDR3 nucleotides are TGTGCCACCAGCCAACTGTACGGGGACTATGGCTACACCTTC.

This chain links TRBV9 with TRBJ2-2; 10 bases line up with TRBD2. Germline values: CDR1 SGDLS, CDR2 YYNGEE. This CDR3 has 16 amino acids. Trimming cost V 4 bases and J 7 bases; bases outside gene matches: 10. CDR3 DNA sequence: TGTGCCAGCAGCCTCAGGACTAGCGGATCCCACGGGGAGCTGTTTTTT. Translation: CASSLRTSGSHGELFF. The whole variable domain, remainder taken from reference TRBV9 and TRBJ2-2, is DSGVTQTPKHLITATGQRVTLRCSPRSGDLSVYWYQQSLDQGLQFLIQYYNGEERAKGNILERFSAQQFPDLHSELNLSSLELGDSALYFCASSLRTSGSHGELFFGEGSRLTVL.

The rearrangement uses TRBV25-1 and TRBJ2-1, with unresolved D. Germline V gene sequence: CDR1 MGHDK, CDR2 SYGVNS. CDR3 length: 10 residues. V was shortened by 6 bases and J by 8 bases, with 5 bases between the two germline ends. The CDR3 here is CASSSHEQFF. The CDR3 nucleotides are TGTGCCAGCAGCTCGCATGAGCAGTTCTTC.

V and J are TRBV9 and TRBJ1-2, with a weak D call TRBD1 (5 bases). The CDR3 extends over 13 amino acids. V was shortened by 0 bases and J by 8 bases, with 11 bases between the two germline ends. Germline assignment: CDR1 SGDLS and CDR2 YYNGEE. CDR3 coding DNA: TGTGCCAGCAGCGTAGGGGGGGGTTCGGGCTACACCTTC. This translates into CASSVGGGSGYTF.

This chain links TRBV27 with TRBJ2-3; D possibly matches TRBD1 or TRBD2 (6 bases each). Trimming took 1 base from V and 4 from J, leaving 12 bases between them. The CDR3 totals 15 residues. Germline CDR1 is MNHEY and CDR2 is SMNVEV (reference sequence). Here the CDR3 reads CASSLYGGRSDTQYF. The CDR3 DNA follows: TGTGCCAGCAGTTTATATGGGGGGCGGTCAGATACGCAGTATTTT.